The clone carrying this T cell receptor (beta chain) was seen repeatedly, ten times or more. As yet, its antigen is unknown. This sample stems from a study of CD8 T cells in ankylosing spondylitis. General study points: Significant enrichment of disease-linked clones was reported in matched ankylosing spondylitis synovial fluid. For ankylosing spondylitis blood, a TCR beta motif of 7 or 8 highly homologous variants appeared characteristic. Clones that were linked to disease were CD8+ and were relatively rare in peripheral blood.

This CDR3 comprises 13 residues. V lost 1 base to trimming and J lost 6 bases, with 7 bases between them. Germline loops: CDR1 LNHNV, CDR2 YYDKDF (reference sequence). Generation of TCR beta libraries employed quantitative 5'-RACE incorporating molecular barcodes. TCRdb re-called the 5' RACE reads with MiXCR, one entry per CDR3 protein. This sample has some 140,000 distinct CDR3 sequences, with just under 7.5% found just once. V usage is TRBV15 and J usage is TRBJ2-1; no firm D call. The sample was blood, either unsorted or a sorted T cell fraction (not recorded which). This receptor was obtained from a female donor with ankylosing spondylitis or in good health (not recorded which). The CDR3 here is CATSRAQSNEQFF. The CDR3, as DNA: TGTGCCACCAGCAGAGCACAGAGCAATGAGCAGTTCTTC.